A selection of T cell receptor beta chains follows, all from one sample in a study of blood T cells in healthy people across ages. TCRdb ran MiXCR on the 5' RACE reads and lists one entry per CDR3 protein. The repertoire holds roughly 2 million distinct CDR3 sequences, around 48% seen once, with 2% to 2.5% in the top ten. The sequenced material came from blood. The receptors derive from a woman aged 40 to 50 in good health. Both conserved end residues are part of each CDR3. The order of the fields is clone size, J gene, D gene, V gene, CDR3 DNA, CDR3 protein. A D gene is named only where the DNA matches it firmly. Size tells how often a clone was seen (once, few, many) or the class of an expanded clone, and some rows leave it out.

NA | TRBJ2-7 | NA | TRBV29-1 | TGCAGCGTTGACGGGAGCCAGGGGCTCTACAATGAGCAGTACTTC | CSVDGSQGLYNEQYF
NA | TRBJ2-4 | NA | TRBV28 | TGTGCCAGCAGTCGTCATCGTAGGGTAGCGATTCAGTACTTC | CASSRHRRVAIQYF
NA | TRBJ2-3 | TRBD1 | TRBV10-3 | TGTGCCATCAGTCGCGGGACAGGGAGGCTTGCAGCAGATACGCAGTATTTT | CAISRGTGRLAADTQYF
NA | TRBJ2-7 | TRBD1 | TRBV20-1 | TGCAGTGCTGGACCGTGGGACAGGGGTGCCTACGAGCAGTACTTC | CSAGPWDRGAYEQYF
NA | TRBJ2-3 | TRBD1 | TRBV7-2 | TGTGCCAGCAGTTACACGGGACAGGGGGCGGGGGTGAGGACAGATACGCAGTATTTT | CASSYTGQGAGVRTDTQYF
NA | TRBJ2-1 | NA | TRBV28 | TGTGCCGGGGGGCGATACAATGAGCAGTTCTTC | CAGGRYNEQFF
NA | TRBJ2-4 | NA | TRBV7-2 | TGTGCCAGCAGCTACCGGGACAGGAGACGGGAGGACATTCAGTACTTC | CASSYRDRRREDIQYF
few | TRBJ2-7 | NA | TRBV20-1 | TGCAGTGCTCAGCCACGGGTCTGGGGGCAGTACTTC | CSAQPRVWGQYF
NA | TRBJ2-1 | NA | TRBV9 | TGTGCCAGCAGCGTAGGACAGGCGGTCGGCAATGAGCAGTTCTTC | CASSVGQAVGNEQFF
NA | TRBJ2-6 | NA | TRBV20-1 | TGCAGTGCTAGAGAATACGGGGGCTCTGGGGCCAACGTCCTGACTTTC | CSAREYGGSGANVLTF
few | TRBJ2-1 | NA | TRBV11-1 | TGTGCCAGCAGCCCCACAGGGATTGACGCGTTGGATGAGCAGTTCTTC | CASSPTGIDALDEQFF
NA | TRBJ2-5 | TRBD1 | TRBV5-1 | TGCGCCAGCAGCTTGGAGCCAGGGGGCATCCAAGAGACCCAGTACTTC | CASSLEPGGIQETQYF
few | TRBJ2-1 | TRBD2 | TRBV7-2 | TGTGCCAGCAACAACTACGGGGGGTGGAATGAGCAGTTCTTC | CASNNYGGWNEQFF
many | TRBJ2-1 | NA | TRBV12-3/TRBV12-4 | TGTGCCAGCAGTGCCACAGGTCCTGAGCAGTTCTTC | CASSATGPEQFF
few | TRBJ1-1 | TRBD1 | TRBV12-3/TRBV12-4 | TGTGCCAGCAGTTTATCAGGGGGCCCTGAAGCTTTCTTT | CASSLSGGPEAFF
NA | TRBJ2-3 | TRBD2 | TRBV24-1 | TGTGCCATCGGAGGAAGCGGGGGGACGGATACGCAGTATTTT | CAIGGSGGTDTQYF
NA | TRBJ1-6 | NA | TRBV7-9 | TGTGCCAGCAGCTTAAGGGGCATGGGGACGCACCGGGACAAGAATTCACCCCTCCACTTT | CASSLRGMGTHRDKNSPLHF
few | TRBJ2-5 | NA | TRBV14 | TGTGCCAGCAGCCAAGATGCCGTGTACCAAGAGACCCAGTACTTC | CASSQDAVYQETQYF